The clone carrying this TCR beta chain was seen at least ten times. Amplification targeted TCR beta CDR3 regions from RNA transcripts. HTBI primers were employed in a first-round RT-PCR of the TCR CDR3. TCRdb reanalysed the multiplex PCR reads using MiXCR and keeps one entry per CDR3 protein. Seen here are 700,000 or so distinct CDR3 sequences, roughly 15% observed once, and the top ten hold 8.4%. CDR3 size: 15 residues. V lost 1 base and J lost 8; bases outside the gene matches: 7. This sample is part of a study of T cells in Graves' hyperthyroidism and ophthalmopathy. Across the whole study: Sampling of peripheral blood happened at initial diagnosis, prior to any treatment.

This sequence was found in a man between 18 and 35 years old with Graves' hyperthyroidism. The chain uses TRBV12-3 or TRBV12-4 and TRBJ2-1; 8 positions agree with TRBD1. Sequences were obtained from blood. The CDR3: CASSLGTGSIDEQFF. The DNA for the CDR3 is TGTGCCAGCAGTTTAGGGACAGGGTCTATTGATGAGCAGTTCTTC.